This T cell receptor (beta chain) was recovered during a study of Graves' ophthalmopathy and Graves' hyperthyroidism. Transcripts of RNA were the source for amplifying TCR beta CDR3 regions. The authors performed first-round RT-PCR with HTBI primers and then a second-round multiplex PCR. Each CDR3 protein is one row after TCRdb ran MiXCR on the multiplex PCR reads. The sample holds fewer than 250,000 distinct CDR3 sequences, less than 30% seen once. This clonotype was counted at least ten times. Sequencing input: peripheral blood. This clonotype was obtained from a man aged 50-60 years with Graves' ophthalmopathy.

The chain's CDR3 is CASTQGATNEKLFF. For the CDR3, the DNA is TGTGCCAGTACCCAGGGAGCAACTAATGAAAAACTGTTTTTT. The chain recombines TRBV2 with TRBJ1-4; D possibly corresponds to TRBD1 (5 bases). Germline assignment: CDR1 SNHLY and CDR2 FYNNEI. The CDR3 is 14 residues long. Trimming took off 9 bases at V and 0 bases at J, with 11 bases between the two ends.